This TCR beta chain is from a study of shared clonotypes between healthy human individuals. Study overall: Three plates each covered CD4 naive and memory; CD8 naive two, CD8 memory one.

From germline, CDR1 is MNHEY and CDR2 SMNVEV (reference sequence). The CDR3 runs to 14 residues. V lost 6 bases to trimming and J lost 4 bases, with 13 bases between them. CD45RO-negative, CCR7-positively selected cells formed the naive CD8 fraction, excluding terminally differentiated effector memory CD45RA+ cells. Study results and caveats: Clonotypes not shared had lower generation probabilities than those common to all four donors.

A remark on this clone: Its antigen is not identified.

At the deep level, the assay was run. Clones were read by immunoSEQ multiplex PCR, and TCRdb kept only the in-frame ones, dropping some. Altogether about 2.1 million clones are present, about 92% being singletons, with the ten largest covering about 1.5%. The chain carries TRBV27 and TRBJ2-1; a weak D match, TRBD2 (7 bases). Sequencing used naive CD8+ T cells from PBMCs. The clonotype was recovered from a man aged 18 to 29 in good health. Some clones in this sample may be carry-over from other donors' samples. CDR3 coding DNA: TGTGCCAGCAGCCACGGGGGGCAATACAATGAGCAGTTCTTC. Encoded protein: CASSHGGQYNEQFF.